Listed below are T cell receptor beta chains from one sample, sequenced in a study of T cell clusters in autoimmune cytopenias. TCRdb reprocessed the multiplex PCR reads; each CDR3 protein has one entry and no DNA is given. The sample data list several thousand distinct CDR3 sequences. These same records also appear under a second study, on T cell repertoires in aging, cancer and after chemotherapy.

What was sequenced was peripheral blood. These receptor sequences come from a human donor in good health. Both conserved end residues are part of each CDR3. The order of the fields is J gene, clone size, CDR3 length, V gene, CDR3 protein. Not every row has a clone size; where given, it reads once, few, many or a size class.

>TRBJ2-7|NA|14|TRBV7-6
CASSLGSSAGEQYF
>TRBJ2-6|NA|16|TRBV19
CASSRAGGPGANVLTF
>TRBJ2-2|medium-sized|16|TRBV6-5
CASIELGGGYTGELFF
>TRBJ1-5|medium-sized|15|TRBV6-6
CASSFRTGGDQPQHF
>TRBJ2-3|NA|14|TRBV5-1
CASSLGTDTDTQFF
>TRBJ2-1|medium-sized|15|TRBV27
CASRVRPESVNEQFF
>TRBJ1-2|medium-sized|16|TRBV19
CASTQPAGTGNNGYTF
>TRBJ2-1|NA|15|TRBV11-1
CASSSLRGPSNEQFF
>TRBJ1-3|medium-sized|12|TRBV29-1
CSVGLSGNTIYF
>TRBJ2-7|NA|14|TRBV12-3/TRBV12-4
CASSFGDTSYEQYF
>TRBJ2-1|medium-sized|13|TRBV6-5
CASSYSGREEQFF
>TRBJ2-1|NA|16|TRBV7-6
CASSLKPFGSYNEQFF
>TRBJ2-5|NA|14|TRBV20-1
CSARVHPLMETQYF
>TRBJ1-1|NA|15|TRBV19
CASSISPVGHTEAFF
>TRBJ1-2|NA|12|TRBV5-5
CASSFRERGYTF
>TRBJ1-1|NA|14|TRBV7-9
CASSLTQGNTEAFF
>TRBJ1-5|NA|18|TRBV12-3/TRBV12-4
CASSPGPFRIVSNQPQHF
>TRBJ1-1|NA|15|TRBV5-1
CASSLEGQGNTEAFF
>TRBJ2-1|NA|12|TRBV7-9
CATRLGGQEQFF
>TRBJ2-7|medium-sized|12|TRBV18
CASSPSLGEQYF
>TRBJ2-2|NA|12|TRBV28
CASSLLGGELFF
>TRBJ1-1|NA|15|TRBV19
CASSIGRNRGTEAFF
>TRBJ1-2|NA|13|TRBV7-2
CASSLDRQSSYTF
>TRBJ2-2|NA|17|TRBV19
CATSPLRRGVSTGELFF
>TRBJ1-6|NA|16|TRBV6-5
CASSPQPTGALSPLHF
>TRBJ2-1|medium-sized|13|TRBV6-5
CASMIAGGNEQFF
>TRBJ1-2|NA|14|TRBV7-9
CASSGYSPNYGYTF
>TRBJ2-7|medium-sized|11|TRBV30
CAWNTAYEQYF
>TRBJ2-7|NA|13|TRBV6-1
CASSAGTGYEQYF
>TRBJ1-1|medium-sized|14|TRBV29-1
CSVELRAPHTEAFF
>TRBJ2-1|NA|17|TRBV12-3/TRBV12-4
CASSPVIVADSYNEQFF
>TRBJ1-2|NA|13|TRBV28
CASSSTRGIGYTF
>TRBJ2-6|NA|16|TRBV4-3
CASSQDQASGANVLTF
>TRBJ1-5|NA|15|TRBV6-2/TRBV6-3
CASSYFDSGNQPQHF
>TRBJ1-2|NA|14|TRBV10-3
CAISETPEGWGYTF
>TRBJ2-6|medium-sized|18|TRBV19
CASSTPGHWFSGANVLTF
>TRBJ2-3|NA|13|TRBV7-9
CASGRWATDTQYF
>TRBJ2-1|NA|18|TRBV10-3
CASQPSGSAPSSYNEQFF
>TRBJ2-2|NA|12|TRBV29-1
CSVQGASGELFF
>TRBJ2-1|medium-sized|15|TRBV27
CASSLSRDKYNEQFF
>TRBJ2-6|medium-sized|16|TRBV24-1
CATLGTARSGANVLTF
>TRBJ2-5|NA|14|TRBV27
CASRVTGGAETQYF
>TRBJ2-3|NA|18|TRBV6-2/TRBV6-3
CASSYDLRRGGAPDTQYF
>TRBJ1-5|NA|14|TRBV6-5
CASRRTGHGQPQHF
>TRBJ1-3|medium-sized|14|TRBV6-5
CASQQGLSGNTIYF